A selection of T cell receptor beta chains follows, all from one sample in a study of OX40 agonist ivuxolimab in advanced cancers. Some clones are missing from TCRdb's copy, which holds only in-frame ones; the method was immunoSEQ multiplex PCR. The table has tens of thousands of clones, roughly 80% seen once. The input for sequencing was CD4+ or CD8+ T cells sorted from blood, taken in a trial of the OX40 agonist ivuxolimab. The receptors originated from an adult with an advanced solid tumor such as melanoma, head and neck, liver or kidney cancer. Each CDR3 is given with its conserved first and last residue. D genes are given only for firm matches. Size values are once, few and many counts, or a class for expanded clones, and some rows have none.

>once|14|NA|TRBV5-4|TRBJ2-5
TGTGCCAGCAGCTTGGGGGCAGGGGAAGAGACCCAGTACTTC
CASSLGAGEETQYF
>NA|16|NA|TRBV4-1|TRBJ1-2
TGCGCCAGCAGCCAAACCGGGACATCCGTCCGTTATGGCTACACCTTC
CASSQTGTSVRYGYTF
>NA|15|NA|TRBV5-1|TRBJ2-3
TGCGCCAGCAGCTTGGAGGGGATTGAGACAGATACGCAGTATTTT
CASSLEGIETDTQYF
>NA|16|TRBD1|TRBV18|TRBJ2-1
TGTGCCAGCTCACCTCAACAGGGGGCAGCCTACAATGAGCAGTTCTTC
CASSPQQGAAYNEQFF
>NA|12|NA|TRBV18|TRBJ2-5
TGTGCCAGCTCACCGGACGGTACGACCCAGTACTTC
CASSPDGTTQYF
>NA|16|TRBD2|TRBV6-5|TRBJ2-2
TGTGCCAGCAGTTACTCGGCGGGGGTAGGAACCGGGGAGCTGTTTTTT
CASSYSAGVGTGELFF
>NA|13|NA|TRBV7-2|TRBJ1-2
TGTGCCAGCAGCTTAGCCGGGGGGGATGGCTACACCTTC
CASSLAGGDGYTF
>once|13|NA|TRBV4-3|TRBJ1-3
TGCGCCAGCAGCCAAGAACCTGGAAACACCATATATTTT
CASSQEPGNTIYF
>NA|15|NA|TRBV18|TRBJ1-3
TGTGCCAGCTCACCCCGGGCCTCCTCTGGAAACACCATATATTTT
CASSPRASSGNTIYF
>NA|14|TRBD2|TRBV6-4|TRBJ2-1
TGTGCCAGCAGTGGCCTAGCGGGAAGGGGTGAGCAGTTCTTC
CASSGLAGRGEQFF
>once|14|TRBD1|TRBV13|TRBJ2-5
TGTGCCAGCGCTTGGACAGGGGCGGGAGAGACCCAGTACTTC
CASAWTGAGETQYF
>once|15|NA|TRBV7-2|TRBJ1-1
TGTGCCAGCAGCTTAGCGCTCGGGGGGTCCACTGAAGCTTTCTTT
CASSLALGGSTEAFF
>NA|13|NA|TRBV7-3|TRBJ2-2
TGTGCCAGCAGCTTAATGGGAACCGGGGAGCTGTTTTTT
CASSLMGTGELFF
>few|17|NA|TRBV30|TRBJ2-2
TGTGCCTGGAGTGTAGGGCGGACCCTTGGGAACACCGGGGAGCTGTTTTTT
CAWSVGRTLGNTGELFF
>NA|19|NA|TRBV28|TRBJ1-4
TGTGCCAGCAGTTTATCCCACGTGACAAAAATTGCAACTAATGAAAAACTGTTTTTT
CASSLSHVTKIATNEKLFF
>few|13|NA|TRBV5-1|TRBJ2-1
TGCGCCAGCAGCTTGACACTAGTAAGTGAGCAGTTCTTC
CASSLTLVSEQFF
>NA|15|TRBD1|TRBV7-9|TRBJ2-1
TGTGCCAGCAGCCCGGGGGACAGGGTCTACAATGAGCAGTTCTTC
CASSPGDRVYNEQFF
>NA|13|NA|TRBV2|TRBJ1-5
TGTGCCAGCAGCCGGGACACGGAGAAGCCCCAGCATTTT
CASSRDTEKPQHF
>NA|12|NA|TRBV2|TRBJ2-7
TGTGCCAGCAGCGAAGGGGGCTACGAGCAGTACTTC
CASSEGGYEQYF
>NA|16|TRBD2|TRBV19|TRBJ2-5
TGTGCCAGTAGTAGATTCCTAGCGGGAGGGGGAGAGACCCAGTACTTC
CASSRFLAGGGETQYF
>NA|17|TRBD1|TRBV18|TRBJ2-2
TGTGCCAGCTCACCGCTGGGACAGGGGGCGCTGGCCGGGGAGCTGTTTTTT
CASSPLGQGALAGELFF
>once|17|NA|TRBV9|TRBJ2-3
TGTGCCAGCAGCGTAGGCAGGCGGGACCGGGTGACAGATACGCAGTATTTT
CASSVGRRDRVTDTQYF
>NA|13|NA|TRBV5-4|TRBJ2-5
TGTGCCAGCAGCTTGAGTGGGTCAGAGACCCAGTACTTC
CASSLSGSETQYF
>NA|16|NA|TRBV2|TRBJ2-2
TGTGCCAGCAAGGCCCGGGCGGGTTCGAACACCGGGGAGCTGTTTTTT
CASKARAGSNTGELFF
>NA|14|TRBD1|TRBV27|TRBJ1-4
TGTGCCAGCAGAGCACAGGGGAGGAATGAAAAACTGTTTTTT
CASRAQGRNEKLFF
>NA|18|TRBD1|TRBV30|TRBJ1-5
TGTGCCTGGAGTAGACCGGGACAGGGGGTGAGTAGCAATCAGCCCCAGCATTTT
CAWSRPGQGVSSNQPQHF
>NA|13|NA|TRBV7-2|TRBJ2-7
TGTGCCAGCAGCTTAGGTGGGGGTGGCGAGCAGTACTTC
CASSLGGGGEQYF
>few|15|NA|TRBV10-3|TRBJ2-3
TGTGCCGCAGGAAGTGGGCAGGGGAGCACAGATACGCAGTATTTT
CAAGSGQGSTDTQYF
>NA|17|NA|TRBV5-1|TRBJ2-6
TGCGCCAGCAGCCGGGGAGACCAACTCTCTGGGGCCAACGTCCTGACTTTC
CASSRGDQLSGANVLTF
>NA|15|TRBD1|TRBV5-1|TRBJ1-2
TGCGCCAGCAGCTTGGGGGACAGGGAGCACTATGGCTACACCTTC
CASSLGDREHYGYTF
>NA|14|NA|TRBV5-5|TRBJ2-5
TGTGCCAGCAGCATCCGGTCCATAGGGGAGACCCAGTACTTC
CASSIRSIGETQYF
>once|15|NA|TRBV30|TRBJ2-2
TGTGCCTGGAGTGTAAGCCAGGTCGCCACCGGGGAGCTGTTTTTT
CAWSVSQVATGELFF
>NA|14|NA|TRBV7-2|TRBJ1-1
TGTGCCAGCAGCCGTCAGGGGATGAACACTGAAGCTTTCTTT
CASSRQGMNTEAFF
>NA|17|TRBD1|TRBV11-3|TRBJ2-5
TGTGCCAGCAGCTTAGGGGCCGGGACAGGGGGCAGTGAGACCCAGTACTTC
CASSLGAGTGGSETQYF
>NA|14|NA|TRBV19|TRBJ2-3
TGTGCCAGTAGTATTGAGAGGAGCACAGATACGCAGTATTTT
CASSIERSTDTQYF
>NA|13|NA|TRBV7-2|TRBJ2-7
TGTGCCAGCACCTGGGGGGGCGGGAACGAGCAGTACTTC
CASTWGGGNEQYF
>NA|15|NA|TRBV11-3|TRBJ2-1
TGTGCCAGCAGCTTAGATCGTGGTTCTCACAATGAGCAGTTCTTC
CASSLDRGSHNEQFF
>NA|12|NA|TRBV7-2|TRBJ2-2
TGTGCCAGCAGCCAGGACACCGGGGAGCTGTTTTTT
CASSQDTGELFF
>NA|12|NA|TRBV7-2|TRBJ1-5
TGTGCCAGCAGCTTGCAGTTTCAGCCCCAGCATTTT
CASSLQFQPQHF
>NA|15|NA|TRBV2|TRBJ1-6
TGTGCCAGCAGTGAAGGCCCATTTACTAATTCACCCCTCCACTTT
CASSEGPFTNSPLHF
>NA|15|NA|TRBV29-1|TRBJ1-2
TGCAGCGTTGAAGATCCCTCCGGAGGCAGCTATGGCTACACCTTC
CSVEDPSGGSYGYTF
>NA|16|NA|TRBV27|TRBJ2-6
TGTGCCAGCAGTTTCGGCGGGGCGAGGGGGGCCAACGTCCTGACTTTC
CASSFGGARGANVLTF
>NA|16|TRBD1|TRBV5-1|TRBJ2-5
TGCGCCAGCAGCTCCGGATTCTTCAGGGGGCTTGAGACCCAGTACTTC
CASSSGFFRGLETQYF
>once|16|NA|TRBV5-8|TRBJ1-5
TGTGCCAGCAGCTTGGGCGGGGGATGGACGTTCCAGCCCCAGCATTTT
CASSLGGGWTFQPQHF
>NA|15|TRBD2|TRBV6-6|TRBJ2-2
TGTGCCAGCAGTTTACTAGCGGCAAACACCGGGGAGCTGTTTTTT
CASSLLAANTGELFF
>NA|14|TRBD1|TRBV5-1|TRBJ1-1
TGCGCCAGCAGCCCAAGTGGACAGGCAGAGGAAGCTTTCTTT
CASSPSGQAEEAFF
>NA|16|NA|TRBV18|TRBJ1-1
TGTGCCAGCTCACCACCGGTGTCGGGGGCGAACACTGAAGCTTTCTTT
CASSPPVSGANTEAFF
>NA|15|TRBD1|TRBV11-2|TRBJ2-7
TGTGCCAGCAGCTTAGGCGGGACAGGGGTTGACGAGCAGTACTTC
CASSLGGTGVDEQYF
>NA|14|TRBD1|TRBV28|TRBJ1-1
TGTGCCACCCGGACAGGGGGCCTTAACACTGAAGCTTTCTTT
CATRTGGLNTEAFF
>NA|13|NA|TRBV6-6|TRBJ1-5
TGTGCCAGCGGTGCGGGCGGCAATCAGCCCCAGCATTTT
CASGAGGNQPQHF
>NA|17|NA|TRBV14|TRBJ1-3
TGTGCCAGCAGCCACCTGCTGGACAGTAGATCTGGAAACACCATATATTTT
CASSHLLDSRSGNTIYF
>NA|13|NA|TRBV18|TRBJ2-2
TGTGCCAGCTCACCAGGGGCCTCAGCGGAGCTGTTTTTT
CASSPGASAELFF